A single sample gave rise to the 27 T cell receptor beta chains below, sequenced in a study of post-analysis software for immune sequencing data. Unique molecular identifiers tagged the TCR beta cDNA libraries. TCRdb ran MiXCR on the PCR reads and lists one entry per CDR3 protein. The table records hundreds of thousands of distinct CDR3 sequences, about 32% of them present only once. These receptors' antigens are unknown. Overall study results and limits: Five TRBV segments were significantly more frequent in patients than in controls. TRBV5-6, TRBV5-1 and TRBV20-1 were among these segments.

What was sequenced was blood. The source is a girl aged 10-17 years with multiple sclerosis.

In its sample, this clonotype was seen a few times. CDR3 amino acids: CASSPSGRDIQYF. The CDR3 region has the DNA TGTGCCAGCAGCCCTTCCGGCCGCGACATTCAGTACTTC. V and J are TRBV7-9 and TRBJ2-4; D call uncertain. In germline, CDR1 is SEHNR, CDR2 FQNEAQ (reference sequence). CDR3 length equals 13 residues. V gave up 5 bases and J gave up 8 bases, with 13 bases separating them.

This chain uses TRBV10-3 with TRBJ2-6, with TRBD1 matching 7 bases. Trimming removed 6 bases from V and 3 bases from J; junction bases left unmatched: 5. The CDR3 covers 15 residues. Germline assignment: CDR1 ENHRY and CDR2 SYGVKD. The chain's CDR3 is CAISPQGIGANVLTF. The CDR3 DNA sequence: TGTGCCATCAGCCCACAGGGGATTGGGGCCAACGTCCTGACTTTC.

The gene calls are TRBV7-2 and TRBJ2-5; tentative D call: TRBD1 (6 bases). Near its end, the DNA agrees better with TRBJ2-7, so the J call may be wrong. CDR1 and CDR2 (germline): SGHTA, FQGNSA. CDR3 length: 13 residues. Here the CDR3 DNA reads TGTGCCAGCAGTTTGGCAGGGGCGGGCGAGCAGTACTTC. Translation gives CASSLAGAGEQYF.

This clonotype was seen more than once but under ten times. The chain recombines TRBV6-5 with TRBJ1-1, with 7 positions matching TRBD1. Germline V gene lookup returns CDR1 MNHEY and CDR2 SVGAGI. V dropped 6 bases and J dropped 8; count of bases not matched to a gene: 9. CDR3 length equals 13 residues. As DNA, the CDR3 is TGTGCCAGCAGCCGCGGACAGGTGAGGGAAGCTTTCTTT. Translating it yields CASSRGQVREAFF.

The chain couples TRBV7-2 to TRBJ2-3; 14 bases fit TRBD2. CDR1 is SGHTA, CDR2 FQGNSA, per germline. V lost 5 bases and J lost 5; bases outside the gene matches: 6. This CDR3 is 16 amino acids long. CDR3: CASSQRLAGGLDTQYF. The CDR3 region has the DNA TGTGCCAGCAGCCAACGACTAGCGGGAGGGCTAGATACGCAGTATTTT.

The chain recombines TRBV20-1 with TRBJ2-5, with 7 positions matching TRBD1. CDR1 is DFQATT and CDR2 is SNEGSKA in the germline V gene (reference sequence). CDR3 size: 13 residues. J lost 7 bases, V lost 3 bases, and 8 bases had no gene match. CDR3 residues: CSASQGDQRTQYF. CDR3 coding DNA: TGCAGTGCTAGCCAGGGGGATCAGCGGACCCAGTACTTC.

V usage is TRBV5-6 and J usage is TRBJ1-4; tentative D call: TRBD1 (6 bases). Germline V gives CDR1 SGHDT, CDR2 YYEEEE. The CDR3 totals 14 residues. Trimming cost V 4 bases and J 2 bases, with 9 bases left between them. In DNA, the CDR3 is TGTGCCAGCAGCGGGGGCCGGACTAATGAAAAACTGTTTTTT. Translating it yields CASSGGRTNEKLFF.

This clonotype occurred a few times. The chain recombines TRBV6-5 with TRBJ2-1; the D is unclear. Looked up from germline, CDR1 is MNHEY and CDR2 is SVGAGI. V shed 0 bases and J shed 5 bases, with 5 bases lying between them. The CDR3 is 13 residues long. The CDR3 loop is CASSYSTDNEQFF. CDR3 nucleotides: TGTGCCAGCAGTTACTCGACCGACAATGAGCAGTTCTTC.

This clonotype came up a few times. The chain combines TRBV29-1 with TRBJ1-3; D gene unclear. CDR1 and CDR2 from the germline V gene are SQVTM and ANQGSEA. Trimming took 6 bases from V and 0 from J, leaving 12 bases between them. The CDR3 covers 14 residues. The CDR3 sequence: CSVDEDTSGNTIYF. CDR3 DNA sequence: TGCAGCGTCGATGAAGACACCTCTGGAAACACCATATATTTT.

In the case of this clonotype: Mismatch with germline at one junction end may stem from a read error. V is TRBV6-6 and J is TRBJ1-6, with D uncertain. Per germline, CDR1 MNHNY and CDR2 SVGAGI (reference sequence). The CDR3 totals 14 residues. DNA for the CDR3: TGTTCCAGCACCTCCGGAGGGCGAAATTCACCCCTCCACTTT. It yields the protein CSSTSGGRNSPLHF.

This clonotype appeared a few times. The CDR3 DNA reads TGTGCCAGCAGCTTAGTCTTTGGGTACGAGCAGTACTTC. Residues: CASSLVFGYEQYF. This chain links TRBV7-2 with TRBJ2-7; no definite D call. Trimming stripped 1 base from V and 4 bases from J, with 8 bases between. This CDR3 has 13 residues. Germline V gives CDR1 SGHTA, CDR2 FQGNSA.

This clonotype came up a few times. The gene calls are TRBV11-2 and TRBJ2-1; 12 bases agree with TRBD2. The CDR3 totals 16 residues. Trimming took 5 bases from V and 6 from J; bases not matched to a gene: 8. Germline V gene sequence: CDR1 SGHAT, CDR2 FQNNGV. The CDR3 sequence is CASSLILAGGRNEQFF. The CDR3 nucleotides read TGTGCCAGCAGCCTCATCCTAGCGGGAGGGCGCAATGAGCAGTTCTTC.

This sequence joins TRBV15 and TRBJ1-2; the D gene is possibly TRBD1 (5 bases). V shed 0 bases and J shed 5 bases, with 13 bases lying between them. The germline CDR1 and CDR2 sequences are LNHNV and YYDKDF (reference sequence). CDR3 length: 15 residues. CDR3 residues: CATSRDDQGLYGYTF. Here the CDR3 DNA reads TGTGCCACCAGCAGAGATGACCAGGGCCTGTATGGCTACACCTTC.

This chain links TRBV24-1 with TRBJ2-1; TRBD2 aligns across 15 bases. The CDR3 contains 21 residues. J was trimmed by 1 base and V by 3 bases; bases with no gene match: 12. Germline V gives CDR1 KGHDR, CDR2 SFDVKD. CDR3 sequence (DNA): TGTGCCACCAGTGATCCCTCGACCGGGACTAGCGGGGGGCTTTCCTACAATGAGCAGTTCTTC. Its protein product is CATSDPSTGTSGGLSYNEQFF.

This chain links TRBV6-4 with TRBJ2-1; 8 positions agree with TRBD2. The CDR3 runs to 15 residues. The trim removed 5 bases at V and 2 bases at J, leaving 5 bases unmatched. Looked up from germline, CDR1 is MRHNA and CDR2 is SNTAGT. The CDR3 loop is CASSLSGRPYNEQFF. Here the CDR3 DNA reads TGTGCCAGCAGTTTGAGCGGGAGACCCTACAATGAGCAGTTCTTC.

The CDR3 coding sequence is TGTGCCAGCAGCCCCCGGGACGGGGTACCCTACGAGCAGTACTTC. This codes for CASSPRDGVPYEQYF. The chain has TRBV7-9 and TRBJ2-7; either TRBD1 or TRBD2 may fit D (5 bases each). Germline lookup yields CDR1 SEHNR and CDR2 FQNEAQ (reference sequence). V dropped 5 bases and J dropped 2 bases, with 16 bases sitting between them. CDR3 length equals 15 residues.

The rearrangement uses TRBV20-1 and TRBJ1-5; TRBD1 aligns across 7 bases. The germline V gene encodes CDR1 DFQATT and CDR2 SNEGSKA (reference sequence). The CDR3 has 14 amino acids. CDR3 sequence: CGVETGTSNQPQHF. The CDR3 DNA is TGCGGTGTTGAGACAGGGACCTCCAATCAGCCCCAGCATTTT.

The V gene is TRBV5-1, the J gene TRBJ1-1, with D perhaps matching TRBD1 (6 bases). Trimming left V 4 bases short and J 7 bases short, with 17 bases between. Germline V gene sequence: CDR1 SGHRS, CDR2 YFSETQ. The CDR3 is 14 residues long. The CDR3, as DNA: TGCGCCAGCAGCCAACGGACAGAAGCCCATGAAGCTTTCTTT. Residues: CASSQRTEAHEAFF.

This clonotype showed up just a few times. The CDR3 DNA reads as TGTGCCAGCAGCCAGGAACCAGGGGACATCCAAGAGACCCAGTACTTC. It is translated as CASSQEPGDIQETQYF. The chain uses TRBV7-8 and TRBJ2-5, with D possibly TRBD1 on 6 matching bases. Germline CDR1 is SGHVS and CDR2 is FQNEAQ. Trimming removed 5 bases at V and 1 base at J, with 17 bases between. The CDR3 has 16 amino acids.

The genes are TRBV7-2 and TRBJ2-1; D unclear. This CDR3 contains 12 residues. V was trimmed by 0 bases and J by 9 bases, leaving 6 bases between them. Germline CDR1 SGHTA, CDR2 FQGNSA. The CDR3 DNA reads TGTGCCAGCAGCTTAGCTTACGGTGAGCAGTTCTTC. Translated, it gives CASSLAYGEQFF.

CDR3 sequence (DNA): TGTGCCAGCAGTCCTCCGGGACGACCCCACGAGCAGTACTTC. The encoded protein is CASSPPGRPHEQYF. This chain uses TRBV6-2 or TRBV6-3 with TRBJ2-7, with D perhaps TRBD1 or TRBD2 (5 bases each). Germline V gene sequence: CDR1 MNHEY, CDR2 SVGEGT. CDR3 length: 14 amino acids. Trimming cost V 5 bases and J 5 bases, with 16 bases left between them.

The table lists this clonotype with many counts. The CDR3 DNA reads as TGCAGTGCTAGACGCTACGGGAGTCACGAGCAGTACTTC. Protein: CSARRYGSHEQYF. The rearrangement uses TRBV20-1 and TRBJ2-7, with D possibly being TRBD2 (6 bases). The CDR3 spans 13 residues. V was trimmed by 2 bases and J by 5 bases, leaving 13 bases between them. The V gene's germline CDR1 is DFQATT and CDR2 SNEGSKA (reference sequence).

The CDR3 is CASSLPDMQYF. In DNA form, the CDR3 reads TGTGCCAGCTCTCTACCGGACATGCAGTACTTC. The J gene is TRBJ2-7, the V gene TRBV6-2 or TRBV6-3, with D tentatively TRBD1 (5 bases). This CDR3 has 11 amino acids. Germline V gene data show CDR1 as MNHEY and CDR2 as SVGEGT. The germline V and J ends were trimmed by 8 bases and 9 bases, with 14 bases remaining between them.

V is TRBV20-1 and J is TRBJ2-7; a possible D gene is TRBD2 (5 bases). V lost 0 bases to trimming and J lost 5 bases, with 14 bases between them. The CDR3 covers 14 residues. CDR1 is DFQATT, CDR2 SNEGSKA, per germline (reference sequence). The CDR3, as DNA: TGCAGTGCTAGAGAGCGGGTAGGGCCGGACGAGCAGTACTTC. Translated: CSARERVGPDEQYF.

The V and J genes are TRBV6-1 and TRBJ1-2; TRBD1 matches at 7 bases. The CDR3 covers 15 residues. J lost 8 bases, V lost 0 bases, and 9 bases had no gene match. The V gene's germline CDR1 is MNHNS and CDR2 SASEGT. The CDR3 loop reads CASSEAPDRAAGYTF. The CDR3 DNA reads as TGTGCCAGCAGTGAAGCGCCTGACAGGGCGGCCGGCTACACCTTC.

Only a few counts were recorded for this clonotype. This chain connects TRBV20-1 to TRBJ1-2, with D possibly being TRBD1 (6 bases). Deletions cut 5 bases from V and 7 bases from J, with 17 bases between. Germline lookup yields CDR1 DFQATT and CDR2 SNEGSKA (reference sequence). The CDR3 is made up of 13 amino acids. The CDR3 protein is CSAQKTGSGGYTF. DNA for the CDR3: TGCAGTGCTCAAAAAACAGGGAGCGGTGGCTACACCTTC.

This clonotype was recorded at least ten times. The CDR3 DNA sequence: TGCGCCAGCAGCCAAGTGGTCGGAACTAGCACAGATACGCAGTATTTT. Translated, it gives CASSQVVGTSTDTQYF. The chain joins TRBV4-1 to TRBJ2-3; the D is unclear. Per the germline V gene, CDR1 is MGHRA and CDR2 is YSYEKL. CDR3 length equals 16 residues. V was pared by 1 base and J by 0 bases, with 11 bases between.